Presented here are 25 T cell receptor beta chains from one specimen sequenced in a study of control samples from healthy donors and cancer patients. TCRdb's copy holds only in-frame clones and misses some; the assay was immunoSEQ multiplex PCR. This table has 170,000 or so clones, approximately 95% appearing once. Material: blood. The receptors stem from a man younger than 35 in good health.

The J gene is TRBJ2-2, the V gene TRBV9, with a weak D call TRBD1 (6 bases). V dropped 0 bases and J dropped 4 bases, with 10 bases sitting between them. The germline CDR1 and CDR2 sequences are SGDLS and YYNGEE. This CDR3 region has 15 residues. The CDR3 region is CASSVEAGATGELFF. The CDR3 DNA follows: TGTGCCAGCAGCGTAGAGGCAGGGGCCACCGGGGAGCTGTTTTTT.

V is TRBV12-3 or TRBV12-4 and J is TRBJ2-4; D unresolved. This CDR3 is built from 12 residues. The ends were cut back, 2 bases at V and 4 bases at J, with 3 bases in the middle. The CDR3 loop is CASSLWKNIQYF. CDR3 bases: TGTGCCAGCAGTTTATGGAAAAACATTCAGTACTTC.

The chain has TRBV6-1 and TRBJ2-5, with D unresolved. This CDR3 is 16 amino acids long. Germline V lookup: CDR1 MNHNS, CDR2 SASEGT. Deletions cut 0 bases from V and 4 bases from J, with 15 bases between. The CDR3 reads CASSEALLRVGETQYF. In DNA, the CDR3 is TGTGCCAGCAGTGAAGCTCTCCTACGGGTGGGAGAGACCCAGTACTTC.

The V gene is TRBV27, the J gene TRBJ1-5; D unclear. CDR1 and CDR2 from the germline V gene are MNHEY and SMNVEV (reference sequence). V was cut by 2 bases and J by 6 bases, with 8 bases left in between. This CDR3 has 13 amino acids. CDR3 sequence: CASSLMYGQPQHF. The DNA of the CDR3 is TGTGCCAGCAGTTTAATGTACGGTCAGCCCCAGCATTTT.

The V gene is TRBV2, the J gene TRBJ1-1; no reliable D call. This CDR3 spans 13 amino acids. Trimming took off 8 bases at V and 2 bases at J, with 12 bases between the two ends. Germline V gives CDR1 SNHLY, CDR2 FYNNEI. The CDR3 nucleotides read TGTGCCAGCCGACAAGATTTCAACACTGAAGCTTTCTTT. Translated: CASRQDFNTEAFF. Combining the CDR3 with reference TRBV2 and TRBJ1-1 gives the whole variable domain EPEVTQTPSHQVTQMGQEVILRCVPISNHLYFYWYRQILGQKVEFLVSFYNNEISEKSEIFDDQFSVERPDGSNFTLKIRSTKLEDSAMYFCASRQDFNTEAFFGQGTRLTVV.

The chain combines TRBV6-4 with TRBJ1-6; D uncertain. V gave up 4 bases and J gave up 10 bases, with 8 bases separating them. CDR1 and CDR2 from the germline V gene are MRHNA and SNTAGT. The length of the CDR3 is 12 residues. The CDR3 nucleotides are TGTGCCAGCAGTGGCCCCATATCACCCCTCCACTTT. Translation gives CASSGPISPLHF.

This chain links TRBV5-1 with TRBJ2-5; D not resolved. The ends were cut back, 3 bases at V and 4 bases at J, with 4 bases in the middle. Germline loops: CDR1 SGHRS, CDR2 YFSETQ. The CDR3 runs to 11 residues. In DNA form, the CDR3 reads TGCGCCAGCAGCTGGAGAGAGACCCAGTACTTC. It yields the protein CASSWRETQYF.

The V call is TRBV7-3, the J call TRBJ2-3, with D uncertain. This CDR3 spans 16 amino acids. V dropped 3 bases and J dropped 1 base, with 14 bases sitting between them. Germline CDR1 is SGHTA and CDR2 is FQGTGA. Here the CDR3 DNA reads TGTGCCAGCAGCTTTACTACCGGGTCCCGCACAGATACGCAGTATTTT. It codes for CASSFTTGSRTDTQYF.

V gene TRBV6-5 combines with J gene TRBJ1-1; maybe TRBD1 (6 bases). V gave up 4 bases and J gave up 1 base, with 7 bases separating them. CDR1 is MNHEY and CDR2 is SVGAGI in the germline V gene. The CDR3 loop spans 13 amino acids. The CDR3 loop is CASSSTGNTEAFF. The CDR3 DNA follows: TGTGCCAGCAGTTCGACAGGGAACACTGAAGCTTTCTTT.

Concerning this clone itself: Mismatch with germline at one junction end may stem from a read error. The rearrangement joins TRBV2 to TRBJ2-5; either TRBD1 or TRBD2 may fit D (5 bases each). The CDR3 spans 12 residues. Germline V gene data show CDR1 as SNHLY and CDR2 as FYNNEI. This chain's CDR3 is CASSRDGAPSDF. The CDR3, as DNA: TGTGCCAGCAGCAGGGACGGTGCTCCAAGTGACTTC.

The chain couples TRBV5-6 to TRBJ1-6, with a weak D call TRBD1 (5 bases). Trimming stripped 4 bases from V and 1 base from J, with 9 bases between. CDR1 is SGHDT, CDR2 YYEEEE, per germline. The CDR3 covers 15 residues. Here the CDR3 reads CASSRRGSYNSPLHF. The CDR3 DNA sequence: TGTGCCAGCAGCCGCCGGGGGTCCTATAATTCACCCCTCCACTTT.

This clone showed up just once. The chain recombines TRBV9 with TRBJ2-3; D remains unclear. V was pared by 0 bases and J by 4 bases, with 15 bases between. Germline assignment: CDR1 SGDLS and CDR2 YYNGEE. The CDR3 runs 16 residues. CDR3 amino acids: CASSVGGPPGPDTQYF. DNA of the CDR3: TGTGCCAGCAGCGTAGGAGGCCCCCCCGGTCCAGATACGCAGTATTTT.

The genes are TRBV18 and TRBJ2-7, with 11 bases aligning to TRBD1. With V trimmed by 3 bases and J by 2 bases, 3 bases remained unmatched. Germline CDR1 and CDR2: KGHSH and LQKENI. The CDR3 covers 15 residues. The CDR3 nucleotides are TGTGCCAGCTCACCCGGACAGGGGGCAACCTACGAGCAGTACTTC. This gives the protein CASSPGQGATYEQYF.

V is TRBV10-3 and J is TRBJ2-7; a weak D match, TRBD1 (5 bases). CDR1 ENHRY and CDR2 SYGVKD come from the germline V gene. This CDR3 spans 12 amino acids. The V and J ends lost 3 bases and 4 bases respectively, with 7 bases between them. The CDR3 sequence: CAISERGYEQYF. The CDR3 DNA sequence: TGTGCCATCAGTGAAAGGGGTTACGAGCAGTACTTC.

This clone was recorded only once. This sequence joins TRBV7-8 and TRBJ1-5; 9 bases map to TRBD1. This CDR3 is 15 amino acids long. V trimming: 1 base; J trimming: 4 bases; junction bases outside the gene matches: 2. Germline CDR1 is SGHVS and CDR2 is FQNEAQ. The CDR3 bases are TGTGCCAGCAGCTTAGTGGGACAGGGAAATCAGCCCCAGCATTTT. Protein: CASSLVGQGNQPQHF. The entire variable domain, with the rest obtained from reference TRBV7-8 and TRBJ1-5, is as follows: GAGVSQSPRYKVAKRGQDVALRCDPISGHVSLFWYQQALGQGPEFLTYFQNEAQLDKSGLPSDRFFAERPEGSVSTLKIQRTQQEDSAVYLCASSLVGQGNQPQHFGDGTRLSIL.

This sequence joins TRBV7-2 and TRBJ2-7; D unresolved. The CDR3 totals 13 residues. In germline, CDR1 is SGHTA, CDR2 FQGNSA. V gave up 2 bases and J gave up 3 bases, with 8 bases separating them. In nucleotides, the CDR3 is TGTGCCAGCAGCTTAAGGCAAGTCTACGAGCAGTACTTC. This gives the protein CASSLRQVYEQYF. The whole variable domain, remainder taken from reference TRBV7-2 and TRBJ2-7, is GAGVSQSPSNKVTEKGKDVELRCDPISGHTALYWYRQSLGQGLEFLIYFQGNSAPDKSGLPSDRFSAERTGGSVSTLTIQRTQQEDSAVYLCASSLRQVYEQYFGPGTRLTVT.

The rearrangement links TRBV3-1 (or the pseudogene TRBV3-2) to TRBJ2-3; 9 bases are shared with TRBD2. This CDR3 region has 15 residues. V was pared by 4 bases and J by 11 bases, with 13 bases of the junction left unmatched. CDR1 LGHDT and CDR2 YNNKEL come from the germline V gene (reference sequence). The CDR3 sequence: CASSRLSGGIILQYF. Written as DNA, the CDR3 is TGTGCCAGCAGCCGTCTCAGCGGGGGGATCATTCTGCAGTATTTT.

This chain links TRBV3-1 (or the pseudogene TRBV3-2) with TRBJ2-7; D unresolved. Deletions cut 0 bases from V and 6 bases from J, with 12 bases between. CDR3 length equals 14 residues. The germline V gene has CDR1 LGHDT and CDR2 YNNKEL (reference sequence). The CDR3 DNA follows: TGTGCCAGCAGCCAAGATTTCCAGTCTCGCGAGCAGTACTTC. Translated, it gives CASSQDFQSREQYF.

This rearrangement joins TRBV9 to TRBJ1-3; D perhaps matches TRBD1 (5 bases). Deletions cut 4 bases from V and 5 bases from J, with 13 bases between. The CDR3 is 14 residues long. CDR1 SGDLS and CDR2 YYNGEE come from the germline V gene. The CDR3: CASSPRDDRNTIYF. The CDR3, as DNA: TGTGCCAGCAGCCCCCGGGACGACCGAAACACCATATATTTT.

This sequence joins TRBV27 and TRBJ1-1; 9 bases fit TRBD1. Germline CDR1 reads MNHEY; CDR2 reads SMNVEV (reference sequence). V shed 11 bases, J shed 1 base, and the junction held 5 bases outside the gene matches. The CDR3 covers 13 residues. CDR3 residues: CARQDRGNTEAFF. In DNA, the CDR3 is TGTGCCCGCCAGGACAGGGGGAACACTGAAGCTTTCTTT.

This clone was recorded a few times. The chain combines TRBV19 with TRBJ1-6, with TRBD1 identical over 7 bases. The CDR3 spans 14 residues. CDR1 LNHDA and CDR2 SQIVND come from the germline V gene (reference sequence). J was trimmed by 6 bases and V by 7 bases; bases with no gene match: 6. CDR3: CASNNNRGNSPLHF. Here the CDR3 DNA reads TGTGCCAGTAACAATAACAGGGGTAATTCACCCCTCCACTTT.

V usage is TRBV10-3 and J usage is TRBJ2-5; D may match TRBD1 or TRBD2 (5 bases each). CDR3 length: 12 amino acids. Germline lookup yields CDR1 ENHRY and CDR2 SYGVKD. Deletions cut 8 bases from V and 2 bases from J, with 9 bases between. The CDR3 nucleotides read TGTGCCATCCGAGGGGAGCAAGAGACCCAGTACTTC. It yields the protein CAIRGEQETQYF.

The sample holds one count of this clone. V gene TRBV24-1 combines with J gene TRBJ1-2; 10 bases line up with TRBD1. V was pared by 3 bases and J by 6 bases, with 3 bases of the junction left unmatched. Germline loops: CDR1 KGHDR, CDR2 SFDVKD. The CDR3 contains 14 residues. For the CDR3, the DNA is TGTGCCACCAGTGATACGACAGGGGGCCATGGCTACACCTTC. Translation: CATSDTTGGHGYTF.

This clone came up once. The chain joins TRBV29-1 to TRBJ2-1; possibly TRBD1 for D (6 bases). Germline values: CDR1 SQVTM, CDR2 ANQGSEA. Trimming stripped 8 bases from V and 1 base from J, with 15 bases between. The CDR3 sequence is 14 residues long. CDR3: CSTTGGGSYNEQFF. Here the CDR3 DNA reads TGCAGCACGACAGGTGGGGGTTCCTACAATGAGCAGTTCTTC.

CDR3 sequence reads: CAWSSRQGVHEQYF. CDR3 DNA: TGTGCCTGGAGCTCCCGACAGGGAGTCCACGAGCAGTACTTC. V and J are TRBV30 and TRBJ2-7; 7 nucleotides align to TRBD1. With 3 bases clipped from V and 5 bases from J, the junction kept 10 bases outside the gene matches. The CDR3 totals 14 residues. Germline V CDR1 and CDR2: GTSNPN, SVGIG (reference sequence).